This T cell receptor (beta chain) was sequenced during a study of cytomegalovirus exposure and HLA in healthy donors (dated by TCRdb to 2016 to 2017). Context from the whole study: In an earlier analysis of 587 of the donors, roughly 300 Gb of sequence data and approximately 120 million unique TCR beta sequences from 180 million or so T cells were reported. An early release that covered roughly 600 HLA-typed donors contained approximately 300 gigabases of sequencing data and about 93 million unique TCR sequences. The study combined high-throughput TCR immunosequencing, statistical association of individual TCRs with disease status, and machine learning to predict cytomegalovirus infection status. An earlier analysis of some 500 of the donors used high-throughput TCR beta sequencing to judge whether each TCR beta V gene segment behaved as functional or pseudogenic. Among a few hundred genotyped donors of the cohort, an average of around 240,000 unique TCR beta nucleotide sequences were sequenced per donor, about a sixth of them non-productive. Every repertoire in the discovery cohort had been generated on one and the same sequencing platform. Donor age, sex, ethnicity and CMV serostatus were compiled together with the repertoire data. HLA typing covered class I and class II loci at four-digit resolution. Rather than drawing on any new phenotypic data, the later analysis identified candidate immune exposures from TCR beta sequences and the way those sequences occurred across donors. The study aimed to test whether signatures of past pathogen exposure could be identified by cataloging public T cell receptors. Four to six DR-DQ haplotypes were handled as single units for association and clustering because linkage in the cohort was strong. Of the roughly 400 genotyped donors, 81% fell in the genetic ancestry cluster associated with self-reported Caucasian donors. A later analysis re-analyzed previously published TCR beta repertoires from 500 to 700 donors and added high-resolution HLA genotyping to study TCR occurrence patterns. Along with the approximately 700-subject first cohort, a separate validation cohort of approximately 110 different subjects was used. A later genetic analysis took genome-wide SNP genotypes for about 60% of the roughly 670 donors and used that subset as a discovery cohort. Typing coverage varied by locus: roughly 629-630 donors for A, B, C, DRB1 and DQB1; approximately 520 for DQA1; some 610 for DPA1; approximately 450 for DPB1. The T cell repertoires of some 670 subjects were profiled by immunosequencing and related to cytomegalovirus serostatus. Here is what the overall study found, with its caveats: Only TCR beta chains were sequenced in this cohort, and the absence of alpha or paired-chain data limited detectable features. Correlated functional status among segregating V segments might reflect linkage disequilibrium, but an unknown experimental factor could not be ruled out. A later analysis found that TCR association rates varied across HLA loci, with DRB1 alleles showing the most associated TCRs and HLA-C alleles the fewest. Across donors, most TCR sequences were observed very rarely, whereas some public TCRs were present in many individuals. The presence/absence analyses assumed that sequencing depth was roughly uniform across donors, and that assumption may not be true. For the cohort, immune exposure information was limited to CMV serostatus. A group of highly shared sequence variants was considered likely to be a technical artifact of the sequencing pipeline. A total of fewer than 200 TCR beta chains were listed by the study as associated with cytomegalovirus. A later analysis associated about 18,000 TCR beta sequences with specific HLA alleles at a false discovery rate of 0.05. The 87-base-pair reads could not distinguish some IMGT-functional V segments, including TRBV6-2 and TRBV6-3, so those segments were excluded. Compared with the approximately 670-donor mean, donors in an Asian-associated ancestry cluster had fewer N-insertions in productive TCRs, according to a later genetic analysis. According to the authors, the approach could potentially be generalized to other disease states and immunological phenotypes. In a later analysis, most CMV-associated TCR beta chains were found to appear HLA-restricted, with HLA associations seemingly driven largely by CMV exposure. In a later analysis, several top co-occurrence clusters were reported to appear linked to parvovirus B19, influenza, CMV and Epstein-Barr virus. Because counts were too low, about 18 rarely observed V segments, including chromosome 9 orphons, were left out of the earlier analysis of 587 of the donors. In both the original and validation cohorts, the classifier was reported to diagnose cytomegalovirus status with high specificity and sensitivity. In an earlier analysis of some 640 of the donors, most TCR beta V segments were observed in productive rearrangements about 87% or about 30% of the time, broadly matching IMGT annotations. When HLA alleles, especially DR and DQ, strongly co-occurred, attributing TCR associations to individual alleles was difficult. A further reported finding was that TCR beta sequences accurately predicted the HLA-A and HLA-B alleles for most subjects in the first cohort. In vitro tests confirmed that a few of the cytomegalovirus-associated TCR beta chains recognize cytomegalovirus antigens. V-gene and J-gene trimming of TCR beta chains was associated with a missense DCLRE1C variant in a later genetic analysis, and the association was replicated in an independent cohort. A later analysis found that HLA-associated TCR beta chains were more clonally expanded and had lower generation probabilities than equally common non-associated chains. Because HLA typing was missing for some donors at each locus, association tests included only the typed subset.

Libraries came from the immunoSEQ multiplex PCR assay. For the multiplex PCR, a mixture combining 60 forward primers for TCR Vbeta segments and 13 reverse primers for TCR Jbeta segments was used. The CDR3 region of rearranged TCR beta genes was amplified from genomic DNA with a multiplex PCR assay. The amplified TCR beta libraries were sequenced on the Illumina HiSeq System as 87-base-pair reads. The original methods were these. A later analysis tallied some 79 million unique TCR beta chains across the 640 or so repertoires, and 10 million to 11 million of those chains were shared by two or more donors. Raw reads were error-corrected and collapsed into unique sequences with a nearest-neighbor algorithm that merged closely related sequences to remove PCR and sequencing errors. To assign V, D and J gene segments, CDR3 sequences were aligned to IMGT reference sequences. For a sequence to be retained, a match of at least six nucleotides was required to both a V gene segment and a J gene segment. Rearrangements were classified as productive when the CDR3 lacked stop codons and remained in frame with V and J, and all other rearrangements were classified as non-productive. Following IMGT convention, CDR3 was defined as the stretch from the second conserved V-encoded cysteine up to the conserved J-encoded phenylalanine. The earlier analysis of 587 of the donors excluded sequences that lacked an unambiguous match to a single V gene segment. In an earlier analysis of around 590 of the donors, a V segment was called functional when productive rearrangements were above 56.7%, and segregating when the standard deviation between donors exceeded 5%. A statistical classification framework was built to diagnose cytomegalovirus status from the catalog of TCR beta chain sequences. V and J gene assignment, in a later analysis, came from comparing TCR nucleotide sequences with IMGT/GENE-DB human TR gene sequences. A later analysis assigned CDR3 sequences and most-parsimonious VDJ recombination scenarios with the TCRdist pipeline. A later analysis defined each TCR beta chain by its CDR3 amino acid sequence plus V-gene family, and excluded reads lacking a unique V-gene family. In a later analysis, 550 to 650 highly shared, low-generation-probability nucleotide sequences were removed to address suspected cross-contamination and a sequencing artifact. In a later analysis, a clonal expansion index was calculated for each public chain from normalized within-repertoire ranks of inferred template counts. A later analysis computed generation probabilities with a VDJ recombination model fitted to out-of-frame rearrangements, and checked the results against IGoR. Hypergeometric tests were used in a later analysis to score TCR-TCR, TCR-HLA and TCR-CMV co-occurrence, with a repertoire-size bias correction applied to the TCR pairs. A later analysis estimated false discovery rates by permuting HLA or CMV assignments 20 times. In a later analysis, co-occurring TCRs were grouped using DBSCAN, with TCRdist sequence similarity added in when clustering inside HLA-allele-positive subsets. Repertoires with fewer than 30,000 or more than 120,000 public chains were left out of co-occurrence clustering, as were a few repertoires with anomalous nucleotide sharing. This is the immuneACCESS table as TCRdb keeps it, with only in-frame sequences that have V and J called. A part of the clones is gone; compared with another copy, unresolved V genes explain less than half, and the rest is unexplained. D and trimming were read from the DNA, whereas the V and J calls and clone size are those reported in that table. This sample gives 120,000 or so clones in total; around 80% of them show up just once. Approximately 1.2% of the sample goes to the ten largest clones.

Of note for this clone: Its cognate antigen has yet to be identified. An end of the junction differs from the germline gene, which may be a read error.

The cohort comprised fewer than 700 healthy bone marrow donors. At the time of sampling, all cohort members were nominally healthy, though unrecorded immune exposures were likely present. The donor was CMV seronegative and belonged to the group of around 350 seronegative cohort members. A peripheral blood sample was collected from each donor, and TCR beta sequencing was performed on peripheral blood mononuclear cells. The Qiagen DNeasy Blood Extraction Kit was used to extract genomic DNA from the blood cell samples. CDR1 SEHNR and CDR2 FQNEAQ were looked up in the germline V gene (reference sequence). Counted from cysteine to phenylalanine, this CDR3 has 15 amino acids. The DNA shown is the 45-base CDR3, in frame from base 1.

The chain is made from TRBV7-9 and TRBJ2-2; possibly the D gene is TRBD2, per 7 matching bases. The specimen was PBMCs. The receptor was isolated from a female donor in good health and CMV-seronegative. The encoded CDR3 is CSSSSGGRDTGELFF. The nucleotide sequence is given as TGTTCCAGCAGCTCGGGGGGCAGGGACACCGGGGAGCTGTTTTTT.